This is a list of T cell receptor beta chains from one sample in a study of identical twins. TCRdb fed the 5' RACE reads into MiXCR, producing one record per CDR3 protein. The table shows nearly 250,000 distinct CDR3 sequences, with approximately 7% occurring only once. The same sample was also studied in work on yellow fever vaccine responses in identical twins.

The sample taken for sequencing was memory (CD45RO+) T cells sorted from blood. Every receptor here comes from a woman aged 18-29 years in good health. Each CDR3 is given with its conserved first and last residue. A D gene is named only where the DNA matches it firmly. Clone size is not always given. Where it is, it says once, few, many or a class for expanded clones.

>NA|TRBV28|NA|13|TRBJ1-6
TGTGCCAGCACCCCGGGGGGGTTTCGGGCCCTCCACTTT
CASTPGGFRALHF
>NA|TRBV28|NA|14|TRBJ1-4
TGTGCCAGCAGTTCTGGTTCAACTAATGAAAAACTGTTTTTT
CASSSGSTNEKLFF
>NA|TRBV12-3/TRBV12-4|few|15|TRBJ1-4
TGTGCCAGCAGTTTATGGGGTTTGACTAATGAAAAACTGTTTTTT
CASSLWGLTNEKLFF
>NA|TRBV27|many|17|TRBJ2-6
TGTGCCAGCAGTCAGGTATGGGTCCAGGCCGGGGCCAACGTCCTGACTTTC
CASSQVWVQAGANVLTF
>TRBD2|TRBV5-1|many|15|TRBJ2-2
TGCGCCAGCAGATTCCTGGCGGGAGACACCGGGGAGCTGTTTTTT
CASRFLAGDTGELFF
>NA|TRBV18|few|17|TRBJ1-5
TGTGCCAGCTCATCGGGAGGGAAGAGGTATAGCAATCAGCCCCAGCATTTT
CASSSGGKRYSNQPQHF
>TRBD1|TRBV7-2|NA|13|TRBJ1-2
TGTGCCAGAAACTCGGCCAGGGGGCAAGGCTACACCTTC
CARNSARGQGYTF
>TRBD2|TRBV12-3/TRBV12-4|few|17|TRBJ2-3
TGTGCCAGCAGACCCGTTGGACTAGCGGGGGGCACAGATACGCAGTATTTT
CASRPVGLAGGTDTQYF
>TRBD1|TRBV3-1|many|15|TRBJ1-6
TGTGCCAGCAGCCAAGACGCAGGGGGGAATTCACCCCTCCACTTT
CASSQDAGGNSPLHF
>NA|TRBV27|NA|14|TRBJ2-5
TGTGCCAGCAGTCCATACGAAAAACAAGAGACCCAGTACTTC
CASSPYEKQETQYF
>NA|TRBV7-7|many|12|TRBJ2-7
TGTGCCAGCAGCGACAGAGAGGGGGAGCAGTACTTC
CASSDREGEQYF
>NA|TRBV5-5|few|13|TRBJ1-2
TGTGCCAGCAGTTGGACAGCCACTAGCGGCTACACCTTC
CASSWTATSGYTF
>NA|TRBV27|few|15|TRBJ1-2
TGTGCCAGCAGTTTATCGATGACTGCTAACTATGGCTACACCTTC
CASSLSMTANYGYTF
>NA|TRBV2|many|13|TRBJ2-3
TGTGCCAGCACCAGAGGGCCTACAGATACGCAGTATTTT
CASTRGPTDTQYF
>NA|TRBV27|NA|17|TRBJ2-6
TGTGCCAGCAGTCTTTACCTCACAGGGTCTGGGGCCAACGTCCTGACTTTC
CASSLYLTGSGANVLTF
>TRBD2|TRBV2|many|19|TRBJ2-1
TGTGCCAGCAGTGAGTTGTGGGGGATGGAGCGGGGATCCTACAATGAGCAGTTCTTC
CASSELWGMERGSYNEQFF
>TRBD2|TRBV20-1|NA|16|TRBJ2-1
TGCAGTGCCCCCGGGATTGCGGGGGACCACTACAATGAGCAGTTCTTC
CSAPGIAGDHYNEQFF
>NA|TRBV14|few|13|TRBJ1-1
TGTGCCAGCAGCCAGGCCCTAGGGACTGAAGCTTTCTTT
CASSQALGTEAFF
>NA|TRBV7-9|NA|14|TRBJ2-3
TGTGCCAGCAGCTTCCCCGGGCGCCAGACTACGCAGTATTTT
CASSFPGRQTTQYF
>TRBD1|TRBV6-4|NA|17|TRBJ2-6
TGTGCCAGCAATCCCGGGACAGGGGGCTTTGGGGCCAACGTCCTGACTTTC
CASNPGTGGFGANVLTF
>NA|TRBV5-1|few|15|TRBJ2-3
TGCGCCAGCAGCCAGGCAGGGATCAGCACAGATACGCAGTATTTT
CASSQAGISTDTQYF
>TRBD2|TRBV5-1|few|14|TRBJ2-7
TGCGCCAGCAGAACTTGGGGGGGCTCCTACGAGCAGTACTTC
CASRTWGGSYEQYF
>NA|TRBV5-6|few|16|TRBJ2-1
TGTGCCAGCAGTCCAGAAAGCGGCAGCTCCTACAATGAGCAGTTCTTC
CASSPESGSSYNEQFF
>NA|TRBV15|NA|15|TRBJ1-6
TGTGCCACCAGCTCGAACCGGGACAAAAATTCACCCCTCCACTTT
CATSSNRDKNSPLHF
>NA|TRBV7-9|many|14|TRBJ2-5
TGTGCCAGCACTTTTACAGGGATACAAGAGACCCAGTACTTC
CASTFTGIQETQYF
>NA|TRBV6-2/TRBV6-3|many|14|TRBJ1-1
TGTGCCAGCAGCAGAACAGGATGGAACACTGAAGCTTTCTTT
CASSRTGWNTEAFF
>NA|TRBV24-1|few|13|TRBJ1-4
TGTGCCACCAGTGTCAGGGAAGAGGCAAAACTGTTTTTT
CATSVREEAKLFF
>TRBD2|TRBV27|few|14|TRBJ2-1
TGTGCCAGCAGTTTCAGCGGGAGGCCCGATGAGCAGTTCTTC
CASSFSGRPDEQFF
>NA|TRBV12-3/TRBV12-4|many|16|TRBJ2-2
TGTGCCAGCAGTTTACGGCGAGGGTCGCTCGCCGGGGAGCTGTTTTTT
CASSLRRGSLAGELFF
>TRBD2|TRBV27|few|13|TRBJ2-3
TGTGCCAGCAGTCCCCCGCCCCCGGGGGGGCAGTATTTT
CASSPPPPGGQYF
>NA|TRBV4-2|many|17|TRBJ1-1
TGTGCCAGCAGCCAAGATCTTGTCTTCAGGATGCTCACTGAAGCTTTCTTT
CASSQDLVFRMLTEAFF
>NA|TRBV20-1|many|16|TRBJ2-1
TGCAGTGCTAGAAAGTCCCCACCGGGGGCACGGAATGAGCAGTTCTTC
CSARKSPPGARNEQFF
>NA|TRBV6-2/TRBV6-3|NA|16|TRBJ1-2
TGTGCCAGCAACCGGGACGGACTGATCTTTAACTATGGCTACACCTTC
CASNRDGLIFNYGYTF
>TRBD2|TRBV24-1|few|16|TRBJ2-3
TGTGCCACCAGTCCCGGACAGCGGGGGAACACAGATACGCAGTATTTT
CATSPGQRGNTDTQYF
>TRBD2|TRBV20-1|NA|16|TRBJ2-1
TGCAGTGCTAGAGATTGGTCTAGCGGGATGGGTAATGAGCAGTTCTTC
CSARDWSSGMGNEQFF
>NA|TRBV12-3/TRBV12-4|few|15|TRBJ2-6
TGTGCCAGCAGCCTTACAGGGACCGGGGCCAACGTCCTGACTTTC
CASSLTGTGANVLTF
>TRBD1|TRBV6-1|many|16|TRBJ1-6
TGTGCCAGCAGTAAACAGGGGAGCTCCTATAATTCACCCCTCCACTTT
CASSKQGSSYNSPLHF
>TRBD1|TRBV5-1|many|14|TRBJ2-5
TGCGCCAGCAGCCCGGACAGGGGTGGAGAGACCCAGTACTTC
CASSPDRGGETQYF
>TRBD2|TRBV12-3/TRBV12-4|NA|16|TRBJ2-1
TGTGCCAGCAGAAAAATTGGGACTAGCGGGACCAATGAGCAGTTCTTC
CASRKIGTSGTNEQFF
>TRBD1|TRBV12-3/TRBV12-4|NA|16|TRBJ1-4
TGTGCCAGCAGTTTAGTACAGGGGGGGACTAATGAAAAACTGTTTTTT
CASSLVQGGTNEKLFF
>NA|TRBV10-3|NA|14|TRBJ1-5
TGTGCCATCAGTGAGTCGGAAGTAAATCAGCCCCAGCATTTT
CAISESEVNQPQHF
>NA|TRBV11-2|many|14|TRBJ2-5
TGTGCCAGCAGCTTGGGGCCAACCGGGGAGACCCAGTACTTC
CASSLGPTGETQYF
>TRBD1|TRBV29-1|many|12|TRBJ2-1
TGCAGCGTTGAAGGACAGGGGAATGAGCAGTTCTTC
CSVEGQGNEQFF
>NA|TRBV3-1|few|13|TRBJ1-2
TGTGCCAGCAGCCAAGATGGGCAGGTCCACTACACCTTC
CASSQDGQVHYTF
>TRBD1|TRBV20-1|NA|13|TRBJ2-1
TGCAGTGCCACGACAGGGCAACTCAATGAGCAGTTCTTC
CSATTGQLNEQFF
>TRBD1|TRBV24-1|few|15|TRBJ2-5
TGTGCCACCAGTGCCTTGGACAGGGCCGGGGAGACCCAGTACTTC
CATSALDRAGETQYF
>NA|TRBV7-2|NA|15|TRBJ2-3
TGTGCCAGCAGCTCCCCCCGGGCGGGACCAGATACGCAGTATTTT
CASSSPRAGPDTQYF
>TRBD1|TRBV5-1|many|14|TRBJ1-3
TGCGCCAGCAGCCCGGACAGGGATGGAAACACCATATATTTT
CASSPDRDGNTIYF
>NA|TRBV6-5|NA|11|TRBJ1-2
TGTGCCAGCGGGGACTGGTATGGCTACACCTTC
CASGDWYGYTF
>NA|TRBV12-3/TRBV12-4|many|14|TRBJ2-1
TGTGCCAGCAAACTAAGGGGCTCCGGCGGTGAGCAGTTCTTC
CASKLRGSGGEQFF
>NA|TRBV20-1|many|12|TRBJ1-2
TGCCTCGCTACGGGGGGGCGAAATGGCTACACCTTC
CLATGGRNGYTF
>NA|TRBV12-3/TRBV12-4|many|14|TRBJ1-3
TGTGCCAGCAGTCTTGGACTCTCTGGAAACACCATATATTTT
CASSLGLSGNTIYF